This TCR beta chain was obtained from a study of blood T cells in healthy people across ages. Study results and limitations: Unknown donor CMV status possibly confounded expanded clonotype changes. Naive CD4+ cell counts and diversity both ran higher in long-lived than in aged donors.

A note on this clonotype: Its antigen is not identified.

Each sample gave at least 7 million isolated PBMCs. PCR was performed a second time for about 7 to 12 cycles using a sample-barcoded 5' primer and a J-beta primer mix. Every cDNA molecule bore a tag from a template-switch adaptor containing 12 random nucleotides. TCRdb analysed the 5' RACE reads with MiXCR anew, one entry per CDR3 protein. This sample carries some 640,000 distinct CDR3 sequences, 25% to 35% of them seen once, and the ten largest clones take 15% to 17%. There are 15 residues in the CDR3. Germline V lookup: CDR1 SGHTA, CDR2 FQGNSA. Losses at the gene ends were 3 bases for V and 2 bases for J; bases not matched to a gene: 6.

Sequencing was performed on blood. The chain is built from TRBV7-2 and TRBJ2-5; 7 nucleotides agree with TRBD1. The TCR was taken from a woman at least 80 years old in good health. DNA for the CDR3: TGTGCCAGCAGCTTCTCTGTGGACAGGCAAGAGACCCAGTACTTC. This sequence encodes CASSFSVDRQETQYF.